The 31 T cell receptor beta chains below were found in one sample sequenced in a study of control samples from healthy donors and cancer patients. Method: immunoSEQ multiplex PCR; TCRdb's copy keeps in-frame clones and lacks some. The table shows fewer than 120,000 clones, with approximately 87% occurring only once. The sequenced material came from PBMCs. Receptor source: a woman aged 60-75 years with lung cancer.

This clone was detected a few times. The chain combines TRBV5-1 with TRBJ2-7; D call uncertain. V was pared by 3 bases and J by 6 bases, with 16 bases between. The CDR3 has 14 residues. CDR1 and CDR2 from the germline V gene are SGHRS and YFSETQ. CDR3: CASSSQLQPGEQYF. The CDR3 bases are TGCGCCAGCAGCTCACAGTTACAACCGGGCGAGCAGTACTTC.

This clone was seen only a few times. J is TRBJ1-3 and V is TRBV4-2, with 7 positions matching TRBD1. The CDR3 is 17 amino acids. Germline loops: CDR1 LGHNA, CDR2 YNFKEQ. Germline trimming cut 0 bases from V and 1 base from J; bases unmatched to any gene: 6. The CDR3 DNA is TGTGCCAGCAGCCAAGAGGGGACAGCGGAGTCTGGAAACACCATATATTTT. Amino acids: CASSQEGTAESGNTIYF.

The chain recombines TRBV7-8 with TRBJ2-7, with 11 bases lining up with TRBD2. The V and J ends lost 5 bases and 6 bases, in that order; junction bases with no gene match: 9. The germline gives CDR1 SGHVS, CDR2 FQNEAQ. CDR3 length: 15 amino acids. CDR3 residues: CASSLTSGRFGEQYF. CDR3 sequence (DNA): TGTGCCAGCAGCCTCACTAGCGGGAGATTCGGCGAGCAGTACTTC.

The chain is built from TRBV28 and TRBJ1-2; D gene unclear. Germline loops: CDR1 MDHEN, CDR2 SYDVKM. Trimming took off 5 bases at V and 8 bases at J, with 12 bases between the two ends. The CDR3 runs to 12 residues. CDR3 in DNA: TGTGCCAGCAGTGCAAGGGTACAAGGCTACACCTTC. It codes for CASSARVQGYTF.

The chain recombines TRBV27 with TRBJ1-2; 9 bases fit TRBD1. The CDR3 covers 16 residues. The germline V gene has CDR1 MNHEY and CDR2 SMNVEV (reference sequence). V trimming: 8 bases; J trimming: 0 bases; junction bases outside the gene matches: 10. The CDR3 region is CASHTGGQGSNYGYTF. Here the CDR3 DNA reads TGTGCCAGCCATACAGGGGGACAGGGTTCTAACTATGGCTACACCTTC.

This sequence joins TRBV9 and TRBJ1-1; 10 bases agree with TRBD1. The junction had 4 bases not matched to a gene; V was cut back by 1 base and J by 1 base. The CDR3 runs to 16 residues. Per germline, CDR1 SGDLS and CDR2 YYNGEE. CDR3 DNA: TGTGCCAGCAGCGTATCGGGACAGGGGACGAACACTGAAGCTTTCTTT. Translating it yields CASSVSGQGTNTEAFF.

The V gene is TRBV7-8, the J gene TRBJ2-7; TRBD2 aligns across 11 bases. The length of the CDR3 is 14 residues. Germline values: CDR1 SGHVS, CDR2 FQNEAQ. With V trimmed by 5 bases and J by 9 bases, 9 bases remained unmatched. The chain's CDR3 is CASSPGTSGIGQYF. The CDR3 bases are TGTGCCAGCAGCCCTGGGACTAGCGGCATCGGGCAGTACTTC.

This clone was seen only once. The chain links TRBV5-1 to TRBJ2-5; D not resolved. CDR3 length equals 16 residues. V lost 5 bases, J lost 1 base, and 18 bases lay in between. The V gene's germline CDR1 is SGHRS and CDR2 YFSETQ. The CDR3 spells CASSIQGPLFQETQYF. The CDR3, as DNA: TGCGCCAGCAGTATACAAGGCCCGCTCTTCCAAGAGACCCAGTACTTC. The full variable domain, completed using reference TRBV5-1 and TRBJ2-5, is KAGVTQTPRYLIKTRGQQVTLSCSPISGHRSVSWYQQTPGQGLQFLFEYFSETQRNKGNFPGRFSGRQFSNSRSEMNVSTLELGDSALYLCASSIQGPLFQETQYFGPGTRLLVL.

The chain employs TRBV18 and TRBJ2-6; D might be TRBD1 (5 bases). Germline-derived CDR1 and CDR2 are KGHSH and LQKENI. The CDR3 spans 15 residues. V was trimmed by 3 bases and J by 4 bases, leaving 10 bases between them. CDR3 nucleotide sequence: TGTGCCAGCTCACCTGGGGCGAGAGGGGCCAACGTCCTGACTTTC. Translated, it gives CASSPGARGANVLTF. Together with reference TRBV18 and TRBJ2-6, the CDR3 gives the full variable domain: NAGVMQNPRHLVRRRGQEARLRCSPMKGHSHVYWYRQLPEEGLKFMVYLQKENIIDESGMPKERFSAEFPKEGPSILRIQQVVRGDSAAYFCASSPGARGANVLTFGAGSRLTVL.

This clone was counted a few times. This sequence joins TRBV7-3 and TRBJ2-2, with unresolved D. The CDR3 has 13 amino acids. Germline CDR1 reads SGHTA; CDR2 reads FQGTGA. Trimming pared 2 bases from V and 5 bases from J, leaving 6 bases between. DNA for the CDR3: TGTGCCAGCAGCTTATTGGGAACCGGGGAGCTGTTTTTT. Residues: CASSLLGTGELFF.

V usage is TRBV7-2 and J usage is TRBJ1-1, with TRBD1 identical over 7 bases. V lost 1 base to trimming and J lost 7 bases; unmatched junction nucleotides: 3. CDR3 length: 13 residues. Looked up from germline, CDR1 is SGHTA and CDR2 is FQGNSA. The CDR3 sequence: CASSLGTGFEAFF. The CDR3 nucleotides are TGTGCCAGCAGCTTAGGGACAGGCTTTGAAGCTTTCTTT.

V gene TRBV5-1 combines with J gene TRBJ2-1, with 8 nucleotides matching TRBD1. The CDR3 consists of 19 residues. Germline loops: CDR1 SGHRS, CDR2 YFSETQ. J gave up 5 bases and V 4 bases, and 20 bases lay outside the gene matches. CDR3 in DNA: TGCGCCAGCAGCCTTGGAGTCGAGATAACAGGGGGATACGACAATGAGCAGTTCTTC. Encoded protein: CASSLGVEITGGYDNEQFF.

This chain uses TRBV5-6 with TRBJ1-2; a weak D match, TRBD1 (5 bases). This CDR3 is 16 amino acids long. Trimming left V 4 bases short and J 4 bases short, with 20 bases between. Looked up from germline, CDR1 is SGHDT and CDR2 is YYEEEE. This chain's CDR3 is CASSLWGTLLPYGYTF. As DNA, the CDR3 is TGTGCCAGCAGCCTTTGGGGGACTCTCCTGCCCTATGGCTACACCTTC.

The chain employs TRBV3-1 (or the pseudogene TRBV3-2) and TRBJ1-1; a possible D gene is TRBD1 (5 bases). The length of the CDR3 is 13 residues. CDR1 is LGHDT, CDR2 YNNKEL, per germline (reference sequence). Between the trimmed V and J ends, which lost 3 bases and 10 bases, there was a span of 15 bases. The CDR3 loop is CASSHSQGKGAFF. Here the CDR3 DNA reads TGTGCCAGCAGCCATAGCCAGGGTAAGGGAGCTTTCTTT.

The rearrangement uses TRBV19 and TRBJ1-1; weak D call: TRBD1 (5 bases). From germline, CDR1 is LNHDA and CDR2 SQIVND (reference sequence). The CDR3 consists of 13 residues. The V and J ends lost 2 bases and 7 bases respectively, with 11 bases between them. CDR3 nucleotides: TGTGCCAGTAGTATAACAAACAGGATTGAAGCTTTCTTT. Its protein product is CASSITNRIEAFF.

V usage is TRBV12-5 and J usage is TRBJ2-7, with D unresolved. Germline V gene data show CDR1 as LGHNT and CDR2 as FRNRAP. CDR3 size: 14 residues. V was cut by 6 bases and J by 4 bases, with 16 bases left in between. The CDR3 loop is CASGSAPNGYEQYF. CDR3 nucleotides: TGTGCTAGTGGATCCGCGCCTAACGGATACGAGCAGTACTTC. Filled out from reference TRBV12-5 and TRBJ2-7, the complete variable domain reads DARVTQTPRHKVTEMGQEVTMRCQPILGHNTVFWYRQTMMQGLELLAYFRNRAPLDDSGMPKDRFSAEMPDATLATLKIQPSEPRDSAVYFCASGSAPNGYEQYFGPGTRLTVT.

V and J are TRBV5-4 and TRBJ2-7, with 8 nucleotides matching TRBD1. The CDR3 is made up of 13 amino acids. J gave up 5 bases and V 5 bases, and 6 bases lay outside the gene matches. In germline, CDR1 is SGHNT, CDR2 YYREEE (reference sequence). The CDR3 bases are TGTGCCAGCAGTCGGACAGGGACGAACGAGCAGTACTTC. This encodes CASSRTGTNEQYF.

This clone was seen once. V usage is TRBV6-2 or TRBV6-3 and J usage is TRBJ1-5; TRBD1 matches at 8 bases. CDR1 and CDR2 (germline): MNHEY, SVGEGT. V lost 5 bases, J lost 6 bases, and 6 bases stayed unmatched. This CDR3 has 14 amino acids. The DNA of the CDR3 is TGTGCCAGCAGTCCGACAGGGGATGGTCAGCCCCAGCATTTT. Its protein product is CASSPTGDGQPQHF.

This clone was found a few times. The genes are TRBV4-1 and TRBJ2-4; 7 bases match TRBD2. The V gene's germline CDR1 is MGHRA and CDR2 YSYEKL. The V segment lost 1 base and the J segment 2 bases; nucleotides outside the gene matches: 5. This CDR3 comprises 16 residues. For the CDR3, the DNA is TGCGCCAGCAGCCAAGCGGGGGGTAAAACCAAAAACATTCAGTACTTC. As protein: CASSQAGGKTKNIQYF.

The chain uses TRBV7-3 and TRBJ1-1, with D possibly TRBD1 on 5 matching bases. The CDR3 sequence is 15 residues long. The V and J ends lost 8 bases and 4 bases respectively, with 20 bases between them. CDR1 SGHTA and CDR2 FQGTGA come from the germline V gene. CDR3 DNA: TGTGCCAGCTCATCGGCCCCGACAGACACCACTGAAGCTTTCTTT. This sequence encodes CASSSAPTDTTEAFF.

The genes are TRBV29-1 and TRBJ1-5, with D perhaps matching TRBD1 (6 bases). Per germline, CDR1 SQVTM and CDR2 ANQGSEA. The CDR3 sequence is 14 residues long. V lost 4 bases and J lost 1, with 11 bases in between. The CDR3 reads CSVVGGGSNQPQHF. The CDR3 DNA is TGCAGCGTTGTAGGGGGTGGGAGCAATCAGCCCCAGCATTTT.

V usage is TRBV7-9 and J usage is TRBJ2-7, with TRBD2 matching over 8 bases. Germline V gene lookup returns CDR1 SEHNR and CDR2 FQNEAQ (reference sequence). CDR3 size: 15 residues. The ends lost 6 bases at V and 9 bases at J; junction bases unmatched: 16. Here the CDR3 reads CASSRGGTRDSPQYF. The CDR3 region has the DNA TGTGCCAGCAGTCGAGGCGGGACTAGGGACTCCCCGCAGTACTTC.

The chain combines TRBV24-1 with TRBJ1-5, with D tentatively TRBD1 (6 bases). The CDR3 length is 16 residues. Germline-derived CDR1 and CDR2 are KGHDR and SFDVKD. V was cut by 1 base and J by 1 base, with 10 bases left in between. The CDR3: CATSDLKGGSNQPQHF. In DNA, the CDR3 is TGTGCCACCAGTGATTTAAAGGGGGGCAGCAATCAGCCCCAGCATTTT.

This rearrangement joins TRBV19 to TRBJ1-3; 7 nucleotides match TRBD1. The junction had 1 base not matched to a gene; V was cut back by 5 bases and J by 0 bases. The CDR3 length is 14 residues. CDR1 and CDR2 from the germline V gene are LNHDA and SQIVND (reference sequence). The DNA for the CDR3 is TGTGCCAGTAGTGGACAGGTCTCTGGAAACACCATATATTTT. Protein sequence: CASSGQVSGNTIYF.

This chain links TRBV5-4 with TRBJ2-7; D is unclear. Germline V lookup: CDR1 SGHNT, CDR2 YYREEE (reference sequence). The CDR3 runs 13 residues. Trimming took 5 bases from V and 3 from J, leaving 12 bases between them. The CDR3 sequence: CASSWADGYEQYF. The CDR3 DNA follows: TGTGCCAGCAGTTGGGCGGACGGCTACGAGCAGTACTTC.

The rearrangement uses TRBV6-5 and TRBJ2-3, with 9 positions matching TRBD2. Germline V lookup: CDR1 MNHEY, CDR2 SVGAGI. J lost 3 bases, V lost 7 bases, and 5 bases had no gene match. The CDR3 consists of 14 residues. The CDR3 is CASMPAGGTDTQYF. DNA of the CDR3: TGTGCCAGCATGCCAGCGGGAGGAACAGATACGCAGTATTTT.

This clone was seen just once. This chain links TRBV5-6 with TRBJ2-4; 8 bases agree with TRBD2. The germline gives CDR1 SGHDT, CDR2 YYEEEE. The length of the CDR3 is 13 residues. V shed 3 bases and J 6 bases; nucleotides not matched to a gene: 2. The chain's CDR3 is CASSSGLANIQYF. The CDR3 bases are TGTGCCAGCAGCTCCGGACTAGCAAACATTCAGTACTTC.

V gene TRBV11-3 combines with J gene TRBJ2-3, with 12 nucleotides matching TRBD1. The J segment lost 5 bases and the V segment lost 3 bases, leaving 3 bases of the junction unmatched. Germline CDR1 reads SGHNT; CDR2 reads YENEEA. This CDR3 is built from 15 residues. This CDR3 reads CASSFGDRGRDTQYF. In DNA, the CDR3 is TGTGCCAGCAGCTTTGGGGACAGGGGGCGAGATACGCAGTATTTT. Drawing the rest from reference TRBV11-3 and TRBJ2-3, the complete variable domain is EAGVVQSPRYKIIEKKQPVAFWCNPISGHNTLYWYLQNLGQGPELLIRYENEEAVDDSQLPKDRFSAERLKGVDSTLKIQPAELGDSAVYLCASSFGDRGRDTQYFGPGTRLTVL.

The chain joins TRBV2 to TRBJ1-2; 7 positions match TRBD1. With 6 bases clipped from V and 7 bases from J, the junction kept 8 bases outside the gene matches. CDR3 length equals 13 residues. Germline lookup yields CDR1 SNHLY and CDR2 FYNNEI. The CDR3 spells CASSQQGWGGYTF. CDR3 in DNA: TGTGCCAGCAGCCAACAGGGGTGGGGTGGCTACACCTTC.

DNA of the CDR3: TGCGCCAGCACGCGTGAGGGACAGGGAGATGAAAAACTGTTTTTT. This encodes CASTREGQGDEKLFF. J is TRBJ1-4 and V is TRBV5-1; the match to TRBD1 covers 9 bases. V gave up 6 bases and J gave up 6 bases; unmatched junction bases: 9. The CDR3 has 15 amino acids. Germline assignment: CDR1 SGHRS and CDR2 YFSETQ.

The J gene is TRBJ2-5, the V gene TRBV21-1; the D call in the table, TRBD2, was not verified against the DNA. TRBV21-1 is reported as a pseudogene. CDR3 length: 17 amino acids. The CDR3 region has the DNA TGTGCCAGCAGCCCGGGGACTAGCGGAGGGGGAGGGGAGACCCAGTACTTC. It specifies CASSPGTSGGGGETQYF.